One and the same sample provided the 26 T cell receptor beta chains below, sequenced in a study of T cell clones after liver transplantation. The assay was immunoSEQ multiplex PCR, and TCRdb's table has in-frame clones only and misses some. The repertoire holds some 70,000 clones, over 85% seen once, with approximately 2.6% in the top ten. The sequencing here drew on CD4+ T cells from blood, taken before liver transplant. The receptors here all came from a human donor who received a liver transplant.

The chain combines TRBV11-1 with TRBJ2-1, with 14 bases that match TRBD2. V was clipped by 5 bases and J by 6 bases; unmatched bases: 3. Germline values: CDR1 SGHAT, CDR2 FQDESV (reference sequence). The CDR3 loop spans 15 amino acids. CDR3 coding DNA: TGTGCCAGCAGCCAGACTAGCGGGAGGGCCAATGAGCAGTTCTTC. It yields the protein CASSQTSGRANEQFF.

V and J are TRBV7-2 and TRBJ2-7, with TRBD2 identical over 7 bases. Germline V lookup: CDR1 SGHTA, CDR2 FQGNSA. This CDR3 has 14 residues. The trim removed 1 base at V and 7 bases at J, leaving 7 bases unmatched. The CDR3 nucleotides are TGTGCCAGCAGCTTAGGAGCGGGGACGGAAGAGCAGTACTTC. This encodes CASSLGAGTEEQYF.

CDR3 DNA: TGTGCCAGCAGTGAAACAAGTCGGCGGGAGGGCCCCTACAATGAGCAGTTCTTC. Protein sequence: CASSETSRREGPYNEQFF. The V call is TRBV2, the J call TRBJ2-1, with 9 bases fitting TRBD2. The CDR3 sequence is 18 residues long. J lost 2 bases, V lost 2 bases, and 10 bases had no gene match. Germline V lookup: CDR1 SNHLY, CDR2 FYNNEI.

The chain uses TRBV4-1 and TRBJ2-2; possibly TRBD2 for D (5 bases). The germline CDR1 and CDR2 sequences are MGHRA and YSYEKL. V lost 1 base and J 4 bases, leaving 16 bases between the germline ends. This CDR3 contains 17 residues. The CDR3 reads CASSQVEGSFSTGELFF. The CDR3 coding sequence is TGCGCCAGCAGCCAAGTAGAAGGGAGCTTTAGCACCGGGGAGCTGTTTTTT.

The chain combines TRBV7-9 with TRBJ1-2, with a possible D match to TRBD1 (5 bases). CDR1 SEHNR and CDR2 FQNEAQ come from the germline V gene (reference sequence). V shed 1 base and J shed 3 bases, with 15 bases lying between them. This CDR3 region has 16 residues. CDR3 DNA sequence: TGTGCCAGCAGCTTAGATCGGGGTCAGGGCGACTATGGCTACACCTTC. It translates to CASSLDRGQGDYGYTF.

V usage is TRBV7-8 and J usage is TRBJ2-3; D ambiguous. This CDR3 has 15 residues. Looked up from germline, CDR1 is SGHVS and CDR2 is FQNEAQ. V was cut by 1 base and J by 4 bases, with 12 bases left in between. In DNA form, the CDR3 reads TGTGCCAGCAGCTTAGACACAATGCCCCCAGATACGCAGTATTTT. The encoded protein is CASSLDTMPPDTQYF.

CDR3: CASSQDFTGTGKETQYF. The CDR3 DNA reads as TGCGCCAGCAGCCAAGATTTCACTGGGACAGGGAAAGAGACCCAGTACTTC. This sequence joins TRBV4-1 and TRBJ2-5; the match to TRBD1 covers 9 bases. The length of the CDR3 is 17 residues. The germline V gene has CDR1 MGHRA and CDR2 YSYEKL. J lost 3 bases, V lost 0 bases, and 8 bases had no gene match.

The chain couples TRBV29-1 to TRBJ2-2; D not certain. CDR1 and CDR2 (germline): SQVTM, ANQGSEA. The CDR3 runs to 11 residues. V gave up 7 bases and J gave up 6 bases, with 9 bases separating them. CDR3 loop: CSARWAGELFF. The CDR3 DNA follows: TGCAGCGCCCGATGGGCCGGGGAGCTGTTTTTT.

The V call is TRBV6-6, the J call TRBJ2-7; D is perhaps TRBD1 or TRBD2 (5 bases each). This CDR3 is built from 15 residues. Per germline, CDR1 MNHNY and CDR2 SVGAGI (reference sequence). Trimming took 6 bases from V and 2 from J, leaving 17 bases between them. The CDR3 nucleotides read TGTGCCAGCAGCCCATCCCCGACGGGGCCCTACGAGCAGTACTTC. This translates into CASSPSPTGPYEQYF.

The rearrangement uses TRBV11-1 and TRBJ2-5; D gene uncertain. V lost 0 bases and J 5 bases, leaving 22 bases between the germline ends. CDR1 is SGHAT, CDR2 FQDESV, per germline (reference sequence). The CDR3 is made up of 18 amino acids. The CDR3 DNA follows: TGTGCCAGCAGCTTAGCGCCCTACCAGGACCTCTCCCCGGAGACCCAGTACTTC. This encodes CASSLAPYQDLSPETQYF.

V is TRBV9 and J is TRBJ2-3, with TRBD1 matching over 10 bases. This CDR3 contains 15 residues. With V trimmed by 4 bases and J by 4 bases, 6 bases remained unmatched. Germline loops: CDR1 SGDLS, CDR2 YYNGEE. CDR3 amino acids: CASSLDGQGADTQYF. Here the CDR3 DNA reads TGTGCCAGCAGCCTTGACGGACAGGGGGCAGATACGCAGTATTTT.

The chain recombines TRBV5-5 with TRBJ2-7; 7 bases are a match to TRBD2. The V segment lost 4 bases and the J segment 4 bases; nucleotides outside the gene matches: 2. CDR1 and CDR2 from the germline V gene are SGHKS and YYEKEE (reference sequence). This CDR3 spans 12 amino acids. The DNA of the CDR3 is TGTGCCAGCAGCCTGGGAGGGTACGAGCAGTACTTC. Its translation is CASSLGGYEQYF.

V gene TRBV28 combines with J gene TRBJ1-1, with D perhaps matching TRBD1 (5 bases). V was shortened by 2 bases and J by 3 bases, with 13 bases between the two germline ends. CDR3 length: 15 residues. Germline assignment: CDR1 MDHEN and CDR2 SYDVKM. The CDR3 sequence: CASSLTGQLYTEAFF. The CDR3 DNA sequence: TGTGCCAGCAGTTTAACAGGCCAGCTATACACTGAAGCTTTCTTT.

This chain links TRBV5-5 with TRBJ2-7; D is unresolved. The germline gives CDR1 SGHKS, CDR2 YYEKEE (reference sequence). Trimming took 4 bases from V and 1 from J, leaving 3 bases between them. This CDR3 is built from 11 residues. The CDR3 DNA follows: TGTGCCAGCAGCAATTCCTACGAGCAGTACTTC. It is translated as CASSNSYEQYF.

This chain joins TRBV23-1 and TRBJ2-7; unclear D gene. TRBV23-1 is an ORF for which the function is uncertain. V lost 3 bases to trimming and J lost 0 bases, with 15 bases between them. The CDR3 has 16 amino acids. CDR3 amino acids: CASSHGRFFSSYEQYF. CDR3 bases: TGCGCCAGCAGTCATGGGCGCTTTTTTTCCTCCTACGAGCAGTACTTC.

The chain uses TRBV18 and TRBJ1-2, with D unclear. Per germline, CDR1 KGHSH and CDR2 LQKENI. The germline V and J ends were trimmed by 3 bases and 4 bases, with 9 bases remaining between them. The CDR3 runs 13 residues. For the CDR3, the DNA is TGTGCCAGCTCACCTGAGAGGTCCTATGGCTACACCTTC. This sequence encodes CASSPERSYGYTF.

V gene TRBV19 combines with J gene TRBJ2-7; 11 bases align to TRBD2. J was trimmed by 2 bases and V by 6 bases; bases with no gene match: 3. Germline loops: CDR1 LNHDA, CDR2 SQIVND (reference sequence). The CDR3 covers 14 residues. The CDR3 coding sequence is TGTGCCAGTAGGGCTAGCGGGGGGACCTACGAGCAGTACTTC. This encodes CASRASGGTYEQYF.

This clone appeared a single time. A much bigger clone sits one base away, suggesting this may be a read error. The same CDR3 is also encoded by other DNA sequences in this sample. This rearrangement joins TRBV11-3 to TRBJ1-2, with unresolved D. The CDR3 has 16 amino acids. CDR1 is SGHNT, CDR2 YENEEA, per germline. The CDR3 DNA reads as TGTGCCAGCAGCGCCGGCGAGGCCTTAGCTAACTATGGCTACACTTTC. It codes for CASSAGEALANYGYTF.

This chain uses TRBV14 with TRBJ2-7; TRBD2 might be the D (6 bases). The CDR3 extends over 14 amino acids. Trimming left V 3 bases short and J 2 bases short, with 11 bases between. Germline assignment: CDR1 SGHDN and CDR2 FVKESK. CDR3: CASSQTSLPYEQYF. The CDR3, as DNA: TGTGCCAGCAGCCAGACTAGTCTTCCCTACGAGCAGTACTTC.

This clone was observed many times. The chain carries TRBV2 and TRBJ2-7; 13 bases are shared with TRBD2. This CDR3 has 15 residues. V dropped 2 bases and J dropped 4; count of bases not matched to a gene: 2. The germline gives CDR1 SNHLY, CDR2 FYNNEI. The CDR3 reads CASSERLAGGYEQYF. The CDR3 nucleotides are TGTGCCAGCAGTGAAAGACTAGCGGGAGGTTACGAGCAGTACTTC.

The genes are TRBV4-1 and TRBJ2-3; D remains ambiguous. The CDR3 sequence is 16 residues long. The V gene's germline CDR1 is MGHRA and CDR2 YSYEKL. Trimming took 0 bases from V and 3 from J, leaving 13 bases between them. CDR3: CASSQDPGTPTDTQYF. DNA of the CDR3: TGCGCCAGCAGCCAAGATCCTGGTACCCCAACAGATACGCAGTATTTT.

This clone was observed a few times. The conserved closing phenylalanine or tryptophan is absent in this CDR3, likely reflecting a read error. The limits of the CDR3 on the DNA are not certain, so only TCRdb's listed CDR3 is given. CDR3 amino acids: CAWRVQGHG. The V gene is TRBV30, the J gene TRBJ2-7; the DNA was not compared with TRBD1, the D call given in the table. With termini counted, the CDR3 has 9 amino acids. The V gene's germline CDR1 is GTSNPN and CDR2 SVGIG (reference sequence).

The J gene is TRBJ2-2, the V gene TRBV4-1; TRBD2 might be the D (5 bases). The CDR3 spans 16 residues. V was clipped by 3 bases and J by 4 bases, with 15 bases between them. Germline V lookup: CDR1 MGHRA, CDR2 YSYEKL. Here the CDR3 DNA reads TGCGCCAGCAGCCACGGACGAGGGCCGGGCACCGGGGAGCTGTTTTTT. This encodes CASSHGRGPGTGELFF.

J is TRBJ2-5 and V is TRBV2; no reliable D call. Looked up from germline, CDR1 is SNHLY and CDR2 is FYNNEI. This CDR3 is 10 amino acids long. V lost 1 base to trimming and J lost 6 bases, with 0 bases between them. The CDR3 bases are TGTGCCAGCAGTGAAGAGACCCAGTACTTC. Protein sequence: CASSEETQYF. Supplemented by reference TRBV2 and TRBJ2-5, the full variable domain reads EPEVTQTPSHQVTQMGQEVILRCVPISNHLYFYWYRQILGQKVEFLVSFYNNEISEKSEIFDDQFSVERPDGSNFTLKIRSTKLEDSAMYFCASSEETQYFGPGTRLLVL.

The rearrangement joins TRBV2 to TRBJ2-1; TRBD2 matches at 7 bases. The CDR3 runs to 15 residues. Germline CDR1 reads SNHLY; CDR2 reads FYNNEI. Trimming cost V 2 bases and J 4 bases; bases outside gene matches: 5. CDR3 sequence (DNA): TGTGCCAGCAGTGAATCACTAGCGAGATACAATGAGCAGTTCTTC. Translated: CASSESLARYNEQFF.

The chain links TRBV5-1 to TRBJ1-3; D is ambiguous. Looked up from germline, CDR1 is SGHRS and CDR2 is YFSETQ. Trimming pared 0 bases from V and 2 bases from J, leaving 9 bases between. This CDR3 is 15 amino acids long. Here the CDR3 reads CASSLAPVPGNTIYF. CDR3 DNA sequence: TGCGCCAGCAGCTTGGCGCCGGTTCCTGGAAACACCATATATTTT.